The sequence of this TCR beta chain was determined in a study of PD-1 blockade in classical Hodgkin lymphoma. Relapse was seen in all patients after autologous stem cell transplantation, and brentuximab vedotin exposure was variable. Concerning this clone: What it binds is unknown.

Study findings and constraints: In CD4+ cells, TCR diversity went up significantly by C4D1, but in CD8+ cells it did not. For complete responders, baseline diversity was comparable to that of newly diagnosed patients. Reported findings placed baseline TCR diversity lower in newly diagnosed patients (compared with healthy donors).

Here immunoSEQ multiplex PCR was the method, and the copy in TCRdb shows in-frame clones only, minus some. The table includes fewer than 110,000 clones, around 88% detected once. The CDR3 loop spans 13 amino acids. CDR1 is LGHNA and CDR2 is YNFKEQ in the germline V gene. Trimming stripped 5 bases from V and 5 bases from J, with 12 bases between. This TCR came from a human donor with classical Hodgkin lymphoma. The V gene is TRBV4-2, the J gene TRBJ2-5; D remains unclear. Sequencing used peripheral blood mononuclear cells (PBMCs), obtained before the second cycle of nivolumab. Here the CDR3 reads CASSGAPVETQYF. CDR3 nucleotides: TGTGCCAGCAGCGGAGCCCCGGTGGAGACCCAGTACTTC.